A single sample gave rise to the 21 T cell receptor beta chains below, sequenced in a study of identical twins. MiXCR, run by TCRdb on the 5' RACE reads, gives a single entry per CDR3 protein. The sample carries 520,000 or so distinct CDR3 sequences, around 20% recorded once. In addition, the sample was reused for a study of T cells expressing NK-cell markers.

The sample was CD4+ T cells sorted from blood. Source of these receptors: a woman under 30 in good health.

This clonotype was detected only a few times. This chain's CDR3 is CSVDFSGEQFF. The DNA for the CDR3 is TGCAGTGTCGATTTCTCGGGTGAGCAGTTCTTC. The chain couples TRBV20-1 to TRBJ2-1; no clear D gene. CDR1 and CDR2 (germline): DFQATT, SNEGSKA (reference sequence). This CDR3 comprises 11 residues. Trimming left V 7 bases short and J 9 bases short, with 13 bases between.

This clonotype was detected only a few times. This rearrangement joins TRBV6-2 or TRBV6-3 to TRBJ2-5; 8 bases agree with TRBD1. The junction had 4 bases not matched to a gene; V was cut back by 4 bases and J by 3 bases. This CDR3 contains 14 residues. CDR1 is MNHEY and CDR2 is SVGEGT in the germline V gene. CDR3 DNA sequence: TGTGCCAGCAGTTGGACAGGGATCGAAGAGACCCAGTACTTC. It yields the protein CASSWTGIEETQYF.

The CDR3 loop reads CASSLDSRAEAFF. The CDR3 nucleotides are TGTGCCAGCAGCTTGGACAGTCGGGCTGAAGCTTTCTTT. V is TRBV9 and J is TRBJ1-1; possibly TRBD1 for D (6 bases). V dropped 4 bases and J dropped 6 bases, with 13 bases sitting between them. Germline-derived CDR1 and CDR2 are SGDLS and YYNGEE. The CDR3 extends over 13 amino acids.

The CDR3 here is CASSFREGVTEAFF. The CDR3 bases are TGTGCCAGCAGCTTCCGGGAAGGAGTGACTGAAGCTTTCTTT. The gene calls are TRBV7-9 and TRBJ1-1, with D uncertain. The CDR3 length is 14 residues. Germline lookup yields CDR1 SEHNR and CDR2 FQNEAQ (reference sequence). Trimming left V 3 bases short and J 5 bases short, with 13 bases between. Full variable domain (rest looked up from reference TRBV7-9 and TRBJ1-1): DTGVSQNPRHKITKRGQNVTFRCDPISEHNRLYWYRQTLGQGPEFLTYFQNEAQLEKSRLLSDRFSAERPKGSFSTLEIQRTEQGDSAMYLCASSFREGVTEAFFGQGTRLTVV.

In its sample, this clonotype was seen a few times. V gene TRBV7-9 combines with J gene TRBJ2-3; D remains ambiguous. CDR1 and CDR2 (germline): SEHNR, FQNEAQ (reference sequence). V lost 5 bases and J lost 6, with 9 bases in between. This CDR3 has 12 amino acids. CDR3 DNA sequence: TGTGCCAGCAGCCCGGCATTGGATACGCAGTATTTT. Encoded protein: CASSPALDTQYF.

This clonotype was seen a handful of times. The DNA for the CDR3 is TGCGCCAGCAGCCACCAGACAGGGAACTATGGCTACACCTTC. Protein product: CASSHQTGNYGYTF. The chain links TRBV4-3 to TRBJ1-2, with TRBD1 matching over 7 bases. The V gene end was trimmed by 3 bases and the J gene end by 2 bases; junction bases not matched to a gene: 3. In germline, CDR1 is LGHNA, CDR2 YSLEER. CDR3 size: 14 residues.

Many counts were recorded for this clonotype. The chain joins TRBV12-3 or TRBV12-4 to TRBJ2-7, with TRBD2 matching 10 bases. The CDR3 has 16 amino acids. The J segment lost 3 bases and the V segment lost 6 bases, leaving 11 bases of the junction unmatched. The CDR3 loop is CASRPGRTSGFYEQYF. The DNA of the CDR3 is TGTGCCAGCAGGCCCGGACGGACTAGCGGCTTCTACGAGCAGTACTTC.

V usage is TRBV4-2 and J usage is TRBJ2-1, with 7 bases identical to TRBD2. The germline CDR1 and CDR2 sequences are LGHNA and YNFKEQ. The V segment lost 2 bases and the J segment 8 bases; nucleotides outside the gene matches: 6. CDR3 length: 14 residues. CDR3 loop: CASSQTAGSYEQFF. CDR3 coding DNA: TGTGCCAGCAGCCAAACAGCGGGGTCGTATGAGCAGTTCTTC.

This clonotype appeared many times. The chain recombines TRBV2 with TRBJ1-1; D perhaps matches TRBD1 (5 bases). CDR1 and CDR2 from the germline V gene are SNHLY and FYNNEI. This CDR3 has 13 amino acids. V was cut by 6 bases and J by 5 bases, with 13 bases left in between. The CDR3: CASSGGPGTEAFF. The CDR3 DNA reads as TGTGCCAGCAGCGGAGGGCCAGGGACTGAAGCTTTCTTT.

The chain recombines TRBV20-1 with TRBJ2-7; no definite D call. V lost 2 bases to trimming and J lost 0 bases, with 8 bases between them. CDR1 is DFQATT and CDR2 is SNEGSKA in the germline V gene (reference sequence). CDR3 length: 13 amino acids. In nucleotides, the CDR3 is TGCAGTGCTAGACAGTCTCCCTCCTACGAGCAGTACTTC. Protein sequence: CSARQSPSYEQYF.

Only a few counts were recorded for this clonotype. The CDR3 nucleotides read TGTGCCAGCAGTTTTAGGAGGGGTGGTTACGAGCAGTACTTC. Its protein is CASSFRRGGYEQYF. V is TRBV27 and J is TRBJ2-7, with D perhaps TRBD2 (6 bases). The CDR3 has 14 residues. V was clipped by 3 bases and J by 4 bases, with 13 bases between them. In germline, CDR1 is MNHEY, CDR2 SMNVEV (reference sequence).

This clonotype was detected only a few times. The chain combines TRBV20-1 with TRBJ1-3; D not resolved. This CDR3 spans 13 amino acids. Germline V CDR1 and CDR2: DFQATT, SNEGSKA (reference sequence). Trimming pared 3 bases from V and 7 bases from J, leaving 13 bases between. The CDR3 here is CSASSGNDNTIYF. CDR3 coding DNA: TGCAGTGCTAGTTCGGGGAACGATAACACCATATATTTT.

J is TRBJ2-7 and V is TRBV7-2, with 9 bases aligning to TRBD1. The germline V gene has CDR1 SGHTA and CDR2 FQGNSA. The CDR3 consists of 15 residues. After removal of 3 bases from V and 3 bases from J, the junction contained 6 bases not matched to a gene. CDR3 bases: TGTGCCAGCAGCTTCGGACAGGGGCTTGGCTACGAGCAGTACTTC. Translated, it gives CASSFGQGLGYEQYF.

Only a few counts were recorded for this clonotype. This sequence joins TRBV5-1 and TRBJ2-7; TRBD1 might be the D (6 bases). The CDR3 has 17 residues. V was shortened by 0 bases and J by 2 bases, with 18 bases between the two germline ends. Per germline, CDR1 SGHRS and CDR2 YFSETQ. The CDR3 DNA follows: TGCGCCAGCAGCTTGGAAATGGGCGGCAGGGGAACCTACGAGCAGTACTTC. Amino acids: CASSLEMGGRGTYEQYF.

This clonotype came up a few times. The chain carries TRBV28 and TRBJ1-2; 7 bases are a match to TRBD1. Trimming took 5 bases from V and 3 from J; bases not matched to a gene: 6. Per germline, CDR1 MDHEN and CDR2 SYDVKM. The CDR3 extends over 14 amino acids. The CDR3, as DNA: TGTGCCAGCAGTATGACAGGGAGAGACTATGGCTACACCTTC. It is translated as CASSMTGRDYGYTF.

With respect to this clonotype: At one end, the junction sequence differs from germline, possibly due to a read error. The rearrangement joins TRBV7-3 to TRBJ2-1, with 8 bases aligning to TRBD2. Germline V gives CDR1 SGHTA, CDR2 FQGTGA. This CDR3 is built from 15 residues. The CDR3 loop is CASSLTGLVGNEQFF. In DNA form, the CDR3 reads TGTGCCAGCAGCCTAACGGGACTAGTGGGGAATGAGCAGTTCTTC.

The V and J genes are TRBV5-8 and TRBJ1-1, with D tentatively TRBD1 (6 bases). CDR1 and CDR2 from the germline V gene are SGHTS and YDEGEE. The CDR3 has 15 residues. Trimming shortened V by 0 bases and J by 1 base, and 10 bases separated the two germline ends. The CDR3 DNA sequence: TGTGCCAGCAGCTTGGTTCTGGGGGCGAACACTGAAGCTTTCTTT. This gives the protein CASSLVLGANTEAFF.

The chain joins TRBV27 to TRBJ2-7, with 8 bases fitting TRBD2. V shed 6 bases, J shed 6 bases, and the junction held 7 bases outside the gene matches. The CDR3 loop spans 13 amino acids. Germline V lookup: CDR1 MNHEY, CDR2 SMNVEV (reference sequence). In DNA form, the CDR3 reads TGTGCCAGCAGGAGGGGTAGCGGGGCCGAGCAGTACTTC. The encoded protein is CASRRGSGAEQYF.

The chain employs TRBV20-1 and TRBJ2-3; TRBD2 aligns across 12 bases. Looked up from germline, CDR1 is DFQATT and CDR2 is SNEGSKA (reference sequence). The CDR3 has 17 residues. The trim removed 2 bases at V and 2 bases at J, leaving 8 bases unmatched. CDR3 sequence reads: CSARLLAGGPYTDTQYF. The CDR3 DNA reads as TGCAGTGCTAGACTACTAGCGGGAGGCCCCTACACAGATACGCAGTATTTT.

Only a few counts were recorded for this clonotype. The chain links TRBV5-1 to TRBJ2-5; D might be TRBD1 (5 bases). Trimming left V 2 bases short and J 4 bases short, with 12 bases between. Per germline, CDR1 SGHRS and CDR2 YFSETQ. The CDR3 sequence is 14 residues long. The DNA of the CDR3 is TGCGCCAGCAGCTTTGACCAGGGTCGAGAGACCCAGTACTTC. This codes for CASSFDQGRETQYF.

V and J are TRBV5-1 and TRBJ2-5, with TRBD1 matching 9 bases. The V segment lost 2 bases and the J segment 4 bases; nucleotides outside the gene matches: 6. CDR3 length: 15 amino acids. Germline V CDR1 and CDR2: SGHRS, YFSETQ. The CDR3 protein is CASSFTGTGLETQYF. CDR3 nucleotides: TGCGCCAGCAGCTTCACCGGGACAGGGTTAGAGACCCAGTACTTC.